One and the same sample provided the 30 T cell receptor beta chains below, sequenced in a study of T-cell reconstitution after alpha-beta-depleted transplantation in children. TCRbeta library preparation incorporated unique molecular identifiers. TCRdb itself ran the PCR reads through MiXCR, one entry per CDR3 protein. The sample comprises approximately 1,000,000 distinct CDR3 sequences, about 31% of which are singletons, and about 28% rests with the top ten. This material consisted of PBMCs, mostly from graft donor cells, taken 360 days after TCRalphabeta/CD19-depleted stem cell transplant. Receptor source: a boy in the first two years of life who had a stem cell transplant for SCID, so the T cells may come from the graft donor.

Only a few counts were recorded for this clonotype. The chain uses TRBV12-3 or TRBV12-4 and TRBJ1-1, with 9 bases fitting TRBD1. Trimming at V came to 8 bases and at J to 0 bases, leaving 10 bases not matched to a gene. The CDR3 extends over 16 amino acids. As DNA, the CDR3 is TGTGCCAGCGGCACAGGGGGCCCTCGCATGAACACTGAAGCTTTCTTT. It yields the protein CASGTGGPRMNTEAFF.

The gene calls are TRBV27 and TRBJ2-7; D possibly uses TRBD1 or TRBD2 (5 bases each). The V gene lost 7 bases and the J gene lost 0 bases, with 19 bases spanning the gap. Germline loops: CDR1 MNHEY, CDR2 SMNVEV (reference sequence). The CDR3 sequence is 16 residues long. In DNA form, the CDR3 reads TGTGCCAGCACTCGGGCCACGGGGCCTAGCTCCTACGAGCAGTACTTC. Encoded protein: CASTRATGPSSYEQYF.

The chain carries TRBV12-3 or TRBV12-4 and TRBJ2-1; D possibly matches TRBD1 or TRBD2 (7 bases each). V gave up 5 bases and J gave up 8 bases, with 19 bases separating them. This CDR3 has 15 residues. The CDR3 DNA reads TGTGCCAGCAGTCCAGGGGGGGCCGGGGTGGATGAGCAGTTCTTC. Protein sequence: CASSPGGAGVDEQFF.

This clonotype was seen many times. CDR3 in DNA: TGTGCCAGCAGCCAAGGGAAGGGCCGATATGGGAGCACTGAAGCTTTCTTT. Encoded protein: CASSQGKGRYGSTEAFF. The chain uses TRBV3-1 and TRBJ1-1; D unclear. Germline CDR1 LGHDT, CDR2 YNNKEL (reference sequence). Trimming removed 1 base from V and 4 bases from J, with 19 bases in between. CDR3 length equals 17 residues.

V gene TRBV5-1 combines with J gene TRBJ2-7; D not certain. Germline V gives CDR1 SGHRS, CDR2 YFSETQ. The CDR3 is 14 amino acids. V was shortened by 0 bases and J by 5 bases, with 12 bases between the two germline ends. In nucleotides, the CDR3 is TGCGCCAGCAGCTTGGTCGTCGGGCTCGACGAGCAGTACTTC. It is translated as CASSLVVGLDEQYF.

This clonotype was recorded a few times. This chain links TRBV7-2 with TRBJ2-7; possibly TRBD2 for D (7 bases). This CDR3 region has 15 residues. The V end lost 1 base, the J end lost 6 bases, and 16 bases lay between the germline ends. Germline CDR1 and CDR2: SGHTA and FQGNSA. The CDR3 nucleotides read TGTGCCAGCAGCTTAGTGGGGGGGACAAGCTCCGAGCAGTACTTC. Translation: CASSLVGGTSSEQYF.

The CDR3 DNA follows: TGTGCCAGCGGGAGACAGGGGCCCTACGAGCAGTACTTC. Its protein is CASGRQGPYEQYF. The rearrangement links TRBV6-1 to TRBJ2-7; TRBD1 aligns across 8 bases. The V gene's germline CDR1 is MNHNS and CDR2 SASEGT. V was pared by 8 bases and J by 2 bases, with 5 bases of the junction left unmatched. CDR3 length: 13 amino acids.

V usage is TRBV27 and J usage is TRBJ1-5; D is ambiguous. Trimming took 5 bases from V and 10 from J, leaving 21 bases between them. This CDR3 is 15 amino acids long. CDR1 is MNHEY and CDR2 is SMNVEV in the germline V gene (reference sequence). The CDR3 bases are TGTGCCAGCAGTCAACTTTTCCGTTTTAAGATTCCCCAGCATTTT. Amino acids: CASSQLFRFKIPQHF.

This clonotype turned up a few times. The J gene is TRBJ2-5, the V gene TRBV24-1; a weak D match, TRBD2 (5 bases). The germline V and J ends were trimmed by 4 bases and 2 bases, with 7 bases remaining between them. The germline V gene has CDR1 KGHDR and CDR2 SFDVKD. The CDR3 is 13 amino acids. The CDR3 nucleotides read TGTGCCACCAGTGACGGGATTCAAGAGACCCAGTACTTC. This sequence encodes CATSDGIQETQYF.

Only a few counts were recorded for this clonotype. The chain uses TRBV28 and TRBJ2-1; TRBD1 matches 7 bases. Trimming removed 4 bases from V and 3 bases from J; junction bases left unmatched: 9. Germline V lookup: CDR1 MDHEN, CDR2 SYDVKM. This CDR3 contains 16 residues. CDR3 sequence reads: CASSSRGTANYNEQFF. DNA for the CDR3: TGTGCCAGCAGTTCCCGAGGGACAGCGAACTACAATGAGCAGTTCTTC.

The V and J genes are TRBV9 and TRBJ2-7; D unclear. The ends were cut back, 0 bases at V and 3 bases at J, with 13 bases in the middle. Germline V gene sequence: CDR1 SGDLS, CDR2 YYNGEE. CDR3 length equals 15 residues. The chain's CDR3 is CASSVGQDAGYEQYF. In DNA form, the CDR3 reads TGTGCCAGCAGCGTAGGTCAGGACGCAGGCTACGAGCAGTACTTC.

The chain has TRBV12-3 or TRBV12-4 and TRBJ2-7; 8 bases line up with TRBD1. The CDR3 length is 15 residues. The junction had 10 bases not matched to a gene; V was cut back by 6 bases and J by 3 bases. The DNA for the CDR3 is TGTGCCAGCAGGCAGGGGGCCGAATACCTCTACGAGCAGTACTTC. Its protein product is CASRQGAEYLYEQYF.

The gene calls are TRBV6-5 and TRBJ2-1; 9 bases are a match to TRBD1. The CDR3 covers 15 residues. Germline-derived CDR1 and CDR2 are MNHEY and SVGAGI. Trimming at V came to 4 bases and at J to 7 bases, leaving 8 bases not matched to a gene. The DNA for the CDR3 is TGTGCCAGCAGTTCCACGGGACAGGGAGATAATGAGCAGTTCTTC. Translation: CASSSTGQGDNEQFF.

The chain uses TRBV5-1 and TRBJ2-5, with D perhaps TRBD1 or TRBD2 (6 bases each). Germline V gives CDR1 SGHRS, CDR2 YFSETQ. The CDR3 length is 14 residues. V lost 4 bases and J 7 bases, leaving 17 bases between the germline ends. The CDR3 region has the DNA TGCGCCAGCAGCCCCCTAGCTGGGGGGCGGACCCAGTACTTC. It translates to CASSPLAGGRTQYF.

The rearrangement links TRBV12-3 or TRBV12-4 to TRBJ2-7; 7 positions agree with TRBD1. J was trimmed by 2 bases and V by 2 bases; bases with no gene match: 9. CDR3 length equals 16 residues. The CDR3 protein is CASSLLGTVFTYEQYF. The CDR3 nucleotides are TGTGCCAGCAGTTTATTAGGGACAGTTTTTACCTACGAGCAGTACTTC.

This clonotype was found many times. The chain couples TRBV12-3 or TRBV12-4 to TRBJ2-1; D is unclear. The CDR3 is 15 amino acids. Deletions cut 6 bases from V and 3 bases from J, with 15 bases between. CDR3 sequence (DNA): TGTGCCAGCAGCTCAGGCAATTCCGGCTACAATGAGCAGTTCTTC. It yields the protein CASSSGNSGYNEQFF.

Written as DNA, the CDR3 is TGTGCCAGCAGCTTAGCGCGGGGAGTCGAGACCCAGTACTTC. Its protein product is CASSLARGVETQYF. The chain recombines TRBV7-9 with TRBJ2-5; tentatively, D is TRBD2 (6 bases). The CDR3 has 14 amino acids. Germline V CDR1 and CDR2: SEHNR, FQNEAQ (reference sequence). V gave up 0 bases and J gave up 5 bases, with 10 bases separating them. Variable domain in full (rest from reference TRBV7-9 and TRBJ2-5): DTGVSQNPRHKITKRGQNVTFRCDPISEHNRLYWYRQTLGQGPEFLTYFQNEAQLEKSRLLSDRFSAERPKGSFSTLEIQRTEQGDSAMYLCASSLARGVETQYFGPGTRLLVL.

The CDR3 here is CASSLGVLGANVLTF. In nucleotides, the CDR3 is TGTGCCAGCAGTTTGGGGGTGCTGGGGGCCAACGTCCTGACTTTC. The chain combines TRBV12-3 or TRBV12-4 with TRBJ2-6; either TRBD1 or TRBD2 may fit D (5 bases each). Trimming stripped 3 bases from V and 4 bases from J, with 10 bases between. CDR3 size: 15 residues.

The rearrangement uses TRBV7-3 and TRBJ1-1; D remains unclear. The CDR3 has 13 residues. The germline V gene encodes CDR1 SGHTA and CDR2 FQGTGA. Trimming shortened V by 2 bases and J by 4 bases, and 8 bases separated the two germline ends. The CDR3 region is CASSLRQTTEAFF. The CDR3 DNA sequence: TGTGCCAGCAGCTTACGACAAACCACTGAAGCTTTCTTT. Full variable domain (rest looked up from reference TRBV7-3 and TRBJ1-1): GAGVSQTPSNKVTEKGKYVELRCDPISGHTALYWYRQSLGQGPEFLIYFQGTGAADDSGLPNDRFFAVRPEGSVSTLKIQRTERGDSAVYLCASSLRQTTEAFFGQGTRLTVV.

The chain has TRBV18 and TRBJ2-7; unclear D gene. V lost 0 bases, J lost 5 bases, and 8 bases lay in between. This CDR3 spans 13 amino acids. Germline lookup yields CDR1 KGHSH and CDR2 LQKENI. CDR3 sequence (DNA): TGTGCCAGCTCACCACCAAGGGCTCACGAGCAGTACTTC. This encodes CASSPPRAHEQYF.

A few counts support this clonotype. The rearrangement uses TRBV4-3 and TRBJ2-1; 15 nucleotides agree with TRBD2. V was clipped by 0 bases and J by 5 bases; unmatched bases: 11. The CDR3 extends over 20 amino acids. Germline CDR1 reads LGHNA; CDR2 reads YSLEER. CDR3 sequence (DNA): TGCGCCAGCAGCCAAGATTGGGGACTAGCGGGGGGTTATTATAACAATGAGCAGTTCTTC. Its protein product is CASSQDWGLAGGYYNNEQFF.

There are a few counts of this clonotype. This chain connects TRBV20-1 to TRBJ1-1, with TRBD1 matching 9 bases. J gave up 6 bases and V 0 bases, and 8 bases lay outside the gene matches. CDR3 length equals 15 residues. CDR1 and CDR2 from the germline V gene are DFQATT and SNEGSKA (reference sequence). CDR3 sequence (DNA): TGCAGTGCTAGAGATCAGAGGACAGGGGCGCCTGAAGCTTTCTTT. Translation gives CSARDQRTGAPEAFF.

This clonotype was observed a few times. This chain links TRBV29-1 with TRBJ2-3; TRBD2 is a possible D gene (6 bases). This CDR3 is built from 15 residues. CDR1 SQVTM and CDR2 ANQGSEA come from the germline V gene. V lost 1 base to trimming and J lost 1 base, with 12 bases between them. The CDR3 bases are TGCAGCGTTGAAGTAGGGCGGGGCCGCACAGATACGCAGTATTTT. This codes for CSVEVGRGRTDTQYF.

This chain joins TRBV12-3 or TRBV12-4 and TRBJ2-4, with 7 bases lining up with TRBD1. V lost 8 bases to trimming and J lost 1 base; unmatched junction nucleotides: 5. The CDR3 contains 14 residues. The chain's CDR3 is CASGEQGAKNIQYF. CDR3 nucleotide sequence: TGTGCCAGCGGTGAACAGGGGGCCAAAAACATTCAGTACTTC.

The gene calls are TRBV20-1 and TRBJ2-3, with D hard to call. The CDR3 is made up of 13 amino acids. Trimming left V 3 bases short and J 0 bases short, with 7 bases between. The germline CDR1 and CDR2 sequences are DFQATT and SNEGSKA (reference sequence). The CDR3 nucleotides are TGCAGTGCTAGTCTGTATAGCACAGATACGCAGTATTTT. Translating gives CSASLYSTDTQYF.

This chain uses TRBV7-9 with TRBJ1-1; 8 positions agree with TRBD1. J was trimmed by 1 base and V by 8 bases; bases with no gene match: 15. This CDR3 has 17 amino acids. The germline CDR1 and CDR2 sequences are SEHNR and FQNEAQ (reference sequence). The CDR3 here is CASWGQGARGPNTEAFF. CDR3 nucleotide sequence: TGTGCCAGCTGGGGGCAGGGGGCGCGAGGGCCGAACACTGAAGCTTTCTTT.

The rearrangement joins TRBV29-1 to TRBJ2-3; D perhaps matches TRBD2 (5 bases). Trimming removed 5 bases at V and 7 bases at J, with 10 bases between. The CDR3 extends over 11 amino acids. Germline values: CDR1 SQVTM, CDR2 ANQGSEA. CDR3 loop: CSVTSGNTQYF. The DNA for the CDR3 is TGCAGCGTTACCAGCGGAAATACGCAGTATTTT.

This clonotype was seen only a few times. Written as DNA, the CDR3 is TGTGCCAGCAGGAGGACTGATTTGAACACCGGGGAGCTGTTTTTT. Protein product: CASRRTDLNTGELFF. The V and J genes are TRBV7-8 and TRBJ2-2; TRBD2 might be the D (5 bases). Deletions cut 6 bases from V and 1 base from J, with 12 bases between. The CDR3 has 15 residues. CDR1 and CDR2 from the germline V gene are SGHVS and FQNEAQ.

V gene TRBV5-1 combines with J gene TRBJ2-3; TRBD1 or TRBD2 may be the D gene (7 bases each). The germline V and J ends were trimmed by 7 bases and 2 bases, with 14 bases remaining between them. There are 14 residues in the CDR3. The V gene's germline CDR1 is SGHRS and CDR2 YFSETQ. The CDR3 is CASQGGPYTDTQYF. CDR3 DNA sequence: TGCGCCAGCCAGGGGGGGCCATACACAGATACGCAGTATTTT.

Only a few counts were recorded for this clonotype. J is TRBJ2-6 and V is TRBV1. TRBV1 is a documented pseudogene. The CDR3 extends over 16 amino acids. The CDR3 here is CTSSQDRGSGANVLTF. Here the CDR3 DNA reads TGCACCAGCAGCCAAGATAGGGGCTCTGGGGCCAACGTCCTGACTTTC.